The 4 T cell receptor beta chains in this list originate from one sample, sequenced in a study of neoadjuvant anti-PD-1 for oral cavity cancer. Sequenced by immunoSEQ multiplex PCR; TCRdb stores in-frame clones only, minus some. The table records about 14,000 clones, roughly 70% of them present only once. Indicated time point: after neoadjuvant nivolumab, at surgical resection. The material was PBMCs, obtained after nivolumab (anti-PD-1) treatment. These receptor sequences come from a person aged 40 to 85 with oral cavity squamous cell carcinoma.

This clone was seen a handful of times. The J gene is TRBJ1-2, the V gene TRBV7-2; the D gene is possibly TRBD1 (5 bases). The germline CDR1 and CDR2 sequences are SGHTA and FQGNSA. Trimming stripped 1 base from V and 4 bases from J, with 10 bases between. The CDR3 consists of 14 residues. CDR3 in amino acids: CASSLGAGIYGYTF. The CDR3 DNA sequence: TGTGCCAGCAGCTTAGGGGCAGGGATCTATGGCTACACCTTC.

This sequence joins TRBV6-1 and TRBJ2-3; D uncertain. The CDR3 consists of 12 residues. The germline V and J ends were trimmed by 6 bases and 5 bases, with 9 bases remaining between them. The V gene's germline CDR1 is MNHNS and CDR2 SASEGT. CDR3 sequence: CASSLNRDTQYF. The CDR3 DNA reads TGTGCCAGCAGCCTGAACAGAGATACGCAGTATTTT.

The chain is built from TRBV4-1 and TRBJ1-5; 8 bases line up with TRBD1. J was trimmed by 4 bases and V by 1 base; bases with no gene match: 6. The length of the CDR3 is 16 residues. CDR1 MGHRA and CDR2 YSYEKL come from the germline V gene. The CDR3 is CASSQGGTGKNQPQHF. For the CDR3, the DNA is TGCGCCAGCAGCCAAGGGGGGACAGGTAAGAATCAGCCCCAGCATTTT.

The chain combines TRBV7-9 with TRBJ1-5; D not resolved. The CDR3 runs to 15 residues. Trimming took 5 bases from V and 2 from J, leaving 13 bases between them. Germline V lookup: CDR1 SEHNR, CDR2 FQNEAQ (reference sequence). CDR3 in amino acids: CASSPQFDRNQPQHF. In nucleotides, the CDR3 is TGTGCCAGCAGCCCGCAGTTTGATCGCAATCAGCCCCAGCATTTT.